Listed below are T cell receptor beta chains from one sample, sequenced in a study of OX40 agonist ivuxolimab in advanced cancers. The table came from immunoSEQ multiplex PCR; TCRdb's copy has only in-frame clones and leaves some out. The sample includes about 120,000 clones, roughly nine tenths of them seen just once. The specimen was CD4+ or CD8+ T cells sorted from blood, collected in a trial of the OX40 agonist ivuxolimab. The source is an adult with an advanced solid tumor such as melanoma, head and neck, liver or kidney cancer. Both conserved end residues are part of each CDR3. The order of the fields is J gene, clone size, D gene, V gene, CDR3 DNA, CDR3 protein. A D gene is named only where the DNA matches it firmly. Where a row states a size, it is once, few, many or the class of an expanded clone; other rows omit it.

>TRBJ2-3|.|TRBD1|TRBV9
TGTGCCAGCAGCGTAGCCCCCCAGGGGGCGCAAGCAGATACGCAGTATTTT
CASSVAPQGAQADTQYF
>TRBJ2-1|.|.|TRBV5-1
TGCGCCAGCAGCTTGGCCTCGGTTAGGGATGAGCAGTTCTTC
CASSLASVRDEQFF
>TRBJ1-1|.|.|TRBV15
TGTGCCACCAGCAGAGATAGTAAGACCACTGAAGCTTTCTTT
CATSRDSKTTEAFF
>TRBJ2-2|.|.|TRBV9
TGTGCCAGCAGCGTAGGTAACTCCCCGAACACCGGGGAGCTGTTTTTT
CASSVGNSPNTGELFF
>TRBJ2-4|.|.|TRBV6-1
TGTGCCAGCAGTGAGGGCGTGGTAGGCAAAAACATTCAGTACTTC
CASSEGVVGKNIQYF
>TRBJ2-3|.|.|TRBV7-9
TGTGCCAGCAGCCTGCCGGGACAAGAAGGAGATACGCAGTATTTT
CASSLPGQEGDTQYF
>TRBJ1-1|.|TRBD1|TRBV5-1
TGCGCCAGCAGCTTGGCGCCAGGGGGCACTGAAGCTTTCTTT
CASSLAPGGTEAFF
>TRBJ1-6|.|.|TRBV14
TGTGCCAGCAGCCAACAGAGGGCCGGGAGGTTCTCCTATAATTCACCCCTCCACTTT
CASSQQRAGRFSYNSPLHF
>TRBJ2-3|.|.|TRBV14
TGTGCCAGCAGCCCTAGGCTCACAGATACGCAGTATTTT
CASSPRLTDTQYF
>TRBJ2-1|.|.|TRBV28
TGTGCCAGCAGCCCCCCCAGGCGGGATATTATCAATGAGCAGTTCTTC
CASSPPRRDIINEQFF
>TRBJ1-2|.|TRBD1|TRBV30
TGTGCCTGGTCCCGACGTAGGACAGGGGGGGGATATGGCTACACCTTC
CAWSRRRTGGGYGYTF
>TRBJ1-1|.|.|TRBV7-6
TGTGCCAGCAGCTTGTCTCCGGGACGGACCATTAGGAACACTGAAGCTTTCTTT
CASSLSPGRTIRNTEAFF
>TRBJ2-7|.|.|TRBV19
TGTGCCAGTAGTACTAGGATCGGGGAGCAGTACTTC
CASSTRIGEQYF
>TRBJ2-7|.|.|TRBV5-4
TGTGCCAGCAGCTTTACGGGAGTCTCCTACGAGCAGTACTTC
CASSFTGVSYEQYF
>TRBJ1-5|.|.|TRBV29-1
TGCAGCGTTGTGGAAAATAGCAATCAGCCCCAGCATTTT
CSVVENSNQPQHF
>TRBJ1-2|.|.|TRBV20-1
TGCAGTGCTAGAAATAACTATGGCTACACCTTC
CSARNNYGYTF
>TRBJ1-1|.|.|TRBV5-1
TGCGCCAGCAGCTTGGCTATTAGCCGTTCTTCCACTCAGAACACTGAAGCTTTCTTT
CASSLAISRSSTQNTEAFF
>TRBJ1-2|many|TRBD1|TRBV18
TGTGCCAGCTCGTCAACAGGGGGACGCTACACCTTC
CASSSTGGRYTF
>TRBJ2-5|.|.|TRBV5-1
TGCGCCAGCAGCTTGCGAAGTGACAGCCAAGAGACCCAGTACTTC
CASSLRSDSQETQYF
>TRBJ1-5|.|.|TRBV18
TGTGCCAGCTCACCACCAGGAAACAATCAGCCCCAGCATTTT
CASSPPGNNQPQHF
>TRBJ2-2|.|.|TRBV7-2
TGTGCCAGCAGCTCGCCGGGGACCGGGGAGCTGTTTTTT
CASSSPGTGELFF
>TRBJ2-1|.|TRBD2|TRBV7-9
TGTGCCAGCAGCTTAGGGGCTAGCGGGAATGAGCAGTTCTTC
CASSLGASGNEQFF